The 17 T cell receptor beta chains in this list originate from one sample, sequenced in a study of blood T cell repertoires in COVID-19. Assay: immunoSEQ multiplex PCR; the TCRdb copy retains only in-frame clones and omits some. The sample lists 180,000 or so clones; about 80% were seen once. Sequencing was done on a sample of PBMCs or T cells enriched from blood (not recorded which). These TCRs come from a man between 60 and 70 years old who had been exposed to COVID-19.

The CDR3, as DNA: TGTGCCTGGAGTCCCGGGAGGGGAGGTTCACCCCTCCACTTT. Its translation: CAWSPGRGGSPLHF. The gene calls are TRBV30 and TRBJ1-6, with a possible D match to TRBD1 (5 bases). This CDR3 region has 14 residues. V lost 2 bases and J lost 9, with 14 bases in between. The germline gives CDR1 GTSNPN, CDR2 SVGIG (reference sequence).

J is TRBJ2-5 and V is TRBV6-5, with 9 bases identical to TRBD2. Looked up from germline, CDR1 is MNHEY and CDR2 is SVGAGI. The CDR3 contains 15 residues. With 2 bases clipped from V and 5 bases from J, the junction kept 6 bases outside the gene matches. The CDR3 nucleotides read TGTGCCAGCAGTTACAGGCGGGAGGGCCATGAGACCCAGTACTTC. It encodes CASSYRREGHETQYF.

The chain links TRBV9 to TRBJ1-2, with D maybe TRBD1 (5 bases). This CDR3 comprises 15 residues. The V gene lost 4 bases and the J gene lost 5 bases, with 18 bases spanning the gap. The germline V gene has CDR1 SGDLS and CDR2 YYNGEE. The CDR3 protein is CASSPQDTRRYGYTF. The CDR3 DNA sequence: TGTGCCAGCAGCCCCCAGGACACCCGGCGGTATGGCTACACCTTC.

The V call is TRBV15, the J call TRBJ1-2; 7 bases agree with TRBD1. Trimming at V came to 0 bases and at J to 8 bases, leaving 9 bases not matched to a gene. CDR1 LNHNV and CDR2 YYDKDF come from the germline V gene (reference sequence). The CDR3 contains 15 residues. The CDR3 loop is CATSRDTGDTGGYTF. The CDR3 bases are TGTGCCACCAGCAGAGATACAGGGGATACGGGGGGCTACACCTTC.

The rearrangement links TRBV7-2 to TRBJ1-2; the match to TRBD1 covers 8 bases. From germline, CDR1 is SGHTA and CDR2 FQGNSA. Germline trimming cut 5 bases from V and 8 bases from J; bases unmatched to any gene: 7. This CDR3 is built from 13 residues. This chain's CDR3 is CASSLQGAGGYTF. The CDR3 nucleotides read TGTGCCAGCAGCCTTCAGGGGGCAGGGGGCTACACCTTC. Looking up the rest from reference TRBV7-2 and TRBJ1-2 gives the full variable domain: GAGVSQSPSNKVTEKGKDVELRCDPISGHTALYWYRQSLGQGLEFLIYFQGNSAPDKSGLPSDRFSAERTGGSVSTLTIQRTQQEDSAVYLCASSLQGAGGYTFGSGTRLTVV.

The V gene is TRBV27, the J gene TRBJ1-4, with a weak D call TRBD1 (6 bases). Germline CDR1 MNHEY, CDR2 SMNVEV (reference sequence). This CDR3 has 15 residues. V shed 5 bases and J shed 6 bases, with 16 bases lying between them. CDR3 sequence: CASSPRQDAHEKLFF. CDR3 in DNA: TGTGCCAGCAGTCCACGACAGGATGCTCATGAAAAACTGTTTTTT.

The J gene is TRBJ2-7, the V gene TRBV7-2; 10 bases fit TRBD2. The CDR3 contains 14 residues. V dropped 8 bases and J dropped 1; count of bases not matched to a gene: 5. CDR1 SGHTA and CDR2 FQGNSA come from the germline V gene. As DNA, the CDR3 is TGTGCCAGCGGGTGGACTAGCGGATCCTACGAGCAGTACTTC. Its protein product is CASGWTSGSYEQYF.

This clone was seen a single time. The chain couples TRBV9 to TRBJ1-6; 8 bases match TRBD1. V lost 3 bases and J lost 9; bases outside the gene matches: 14. CDR1 is SGDLS and CDR2 is YYNGEE in the germline V gene. The CDR3 consists of 17 residues. As DNA, the CDR3 is TGTGCCAGCAGCGCGGGGTGGACAGGGAGTCGTGGTTCACCCCTCCACTTT. It specifies CASSAGWTGSRGSPLHF.

This clone was counted ten times or more. The gene calls are TRBV2 and TRBJ2-7, with 7 positions matching TRBD2. Germline V gene data show CDR1 as SNHLY and CDR2 as FYNNEI. The CDR3 is 13 residues long. V gave up 7 bases and J gave up 3 bases; unmatched junction bases: 6. The CDR3: CASNGLGHYEQYF. The CDR3 nucleotides read TGTGCCAGCAACGGACTAGGCCACTACGAGCAGTACTTC. Using reference TRBV2 and TRBJ2-7 for the parts outside the CDR3, the full variable domain is EPEVTQTPSHQVTQMGQEVILRCVPISNHLYFYWYRQILGQKVEFLVSFYNNEISEKSEIFDDQFSVERPDGSNFTLKIRSTKLEDSAMYFCASNGLGHYEQYFGPGTRLTVT.

This chain uses TRBV7-9 with TRBJ2-7, with 7 bases that match TRBD2. This CDR3 region has 15 residues. V trimming: 4 bases; J trimming: 2 bases; junction bases outside the gene matches: 8. Germline lookup yields CDR1 SEHNR and CDR2 FQNEAQ (reference sequence). The DNA of the CDR3 is TGTGCCAGCAGCTCATACTCCGGACTAGCCTACGAGCAGTACTTC. It codes for CASSSYSGLAYEQYF.

This clone was seen only once. V gene TRBV12-5 combines with J gene TRBJ1-2, with 8 bases aligning to TRBD1. CDR1 is LGHNT, CDR2 FRNRAP, per germline. The length of the CDR3 is 15 residues. V shed 4 bases and J 2 bases; nucleotides not matched to a gene: 6. The CDR3, as DNA: TGTGCTAGTGGTTCGCGGACAGGGATGAACTATGGCTACACCTTC. Encoded protein: CASGSRTGMNYGYTF.

A note on this clone: The sample contains more than one DNA sequence encoding this CDR3. The rearrangement uses TRBV18 and TRBJ2-7; D unresolved. Germline CDR1 KGHSH, CDR2 LQKENI. CDR3 length: 11 amino acids. The V and J ends lost 3 bases and 4 bases respectively, with 4 bases between them. The CDR3, as DNA: TGTGCCAGCTCACCTAAATACGAGCAGTACTTC. This gives the protein CASSPKYEQYF.

The V and J genes are TRBV28 and TRBJ2-1, with 9 bases lining up with TRBD1. CDR1 and CDR2 from the germline V gene are MDHEN and SYDVKM. With 3 bases clipped from V and 10 bases from J, the junction kept 10 bases outside the gene matches. The CDR3 consists of 15 residues. The CDR3 DNA sequence: TGTGCCAGCAGTTTCGTGGGACAGGGACTTCGGGAGCAGTTCTTC. Encoded protein: CASSFVGQGLREQFF. Filled out from reference TRBV28 and TRBJ2-1, the complete variable domain reads DVKVTQSSRYLVKRTGEKVFLECVQDMDHENMFWYRQDPGLGLRLIYFSYDVKMKEKGDIPEGYSVSREKKERFSLILESASTNQTSMYLCASSFVGQGLREQFFGPGTRLTVL.

The chain joins TRBV29-1 to TRBJ1-1; D not resolved. V was clipped by 4 bases and J by 4 bases, with 16 bases between them. The CDR3 totals 14 residues. Germline lookup yields CDR1 SQVTM and CDR2 ANQGSEA. CDR3 DNA: TGCAGCGTTGGCCCCCGCGTGGTGGTCACTGAAGCTTTCTTT. It encodes CSVGPRVVVTEAFF.

This chain joins TRBV13 and TRBJ2-6, with 7 positions matching TRBD1. The ends lost 5 bases at V and 2 bases at J; junction bases unmatched: 3. The CDR3 runs 15 residues. The germline V gene encodes CDR1 PRHDT and CDR2 FYEKMQ (reference sequence). The DNA of the CDR3 is TGTGCCAGCAGCAGAGGGACAGCTGGGGCCAACGTCCTGACTTTC. Encoded protein: CASSRGTAGANVLTF.

The chain carries TRBV25-1 and TRBJ1-6; TRBD1 might be the D (5 bases). V lost 3 bases and J 4 bases, leaving 10 bases between the germline ends. CDR3 length: 15 amino acids. Germline-derived CDR1 and CDR2 are MGHDK and SYGVNS. The CDR3 protein is CASSDDSQYNSPLHF. The CDR3, as DNA: TGTGCCAGCAGTGATGACAGTCAATATAATTCACCCCTCCACTTT.

The gene calls are TRBV28 and TRBJ2-1; D is unresolved. Trimming removed 5 bases at V and 0 bases at J, with 20 bases between. The CDR3 runs 18 residues. Germline lookup yields CDR1 MDHEN and CDR2 SYDVKM. The CDR3 spells CASSPLIQVARSYNEQFF. CDR3 coding DNA: TGTGCCAGCAGTCCCCTCATACAAGTGGCCCGCTCCTACAATGAGCAGTTCTTC.